Presented here are 26 T cell receptor beta chains from one specimen sequenced in a study of early T cells in non-severe SARS-CoV-2 infection. TCRdb reprocessed the 5' RACE reads via MiXCR and lists one record per CDR3 protein. The sample yields 65,000 to 95,000 distinct CDR3 sequences, around 15% seen once. The sequenced material came from whole blood. These TCRs come from an adult who was a healthcare worker with PCR-confirmed SARS-CoV-2 infection or an uninfected control (not recorded which).

The CDR3 region is CAIGRSGSTDTQYF. The CDR3 DNA reads as TGTGCCATCGGGAGGAGCGGGAGCACAGATACGCAGTATTTT. This sequence joins TRBV10-3 and TRBJ2-3; possible D gene TRBD2, 6 bases. Germline-derived CDR1 and CDR2 are ENHRY and SYGVKD. The V and J ends lost 8 bases and 0 bases respectively, with 12 bases between them. The CDR3 is made up of 14 amino acids.

This clonotype was picked up many times. This chain links TRBV7-9 with TRBJ1-2, with D uncertain. Germline assignment: CDR1 SEHNR and CDR2 FQNEAQ (reference sequence). There are 14 residues in the CDR3. V lost 5 bases and J lost 0, with 10 bases in between. The CDR3 region is CASSPPRANYGYTF. The CDR3 DNA is TGTGCCAGCAGCCCACCCCGAGCTAACTATGGCTACACCTTC.

This clonotype has a handful of counts. The gene calls are TRBV29-1 and TRBJ2-4; TRBD1 aligns across 9 bases. The CDR3 is made up of 13 amino acids. The germline CDR1 and CDR2 sequences are SQVTM and ANQGSEA. The V and J ends lost 0 bases and 6 bases, in that order; junction bases with no gene match: 0. CDR3 protein: CSVEETGGNIQYF. In nucleotides, the CDR3 is TGCAGCGTTGAAGAGACAGGGGGAAACATTCAGTACTTC.

The CDR3 coding sequence is TGCAGTGCTAGAGGTTCTTCAAGCTCCTATAATTCACCCCTCCACTTT. This encodes CSARGSSSSYNSPLHF. V usage is TRBV20-1 and J usage is TRBJ1-6; D is uncertain. CDR1 and CDR2 from the germline V gene are DFQATT and SNEGSKA (reference sequence). This CDR3 is built from 16 residues. V lost 1 base to trimming and J lost 0 bases, with 10 bases between them.

This clonotype came up a few times. The chain links TRBV20-1 to TRBJ1-2, with D perhaps matching TRBD1 (6 bases). This CDR3 is 16 amino acids long. Trimming cost V 5 bases and J 5 bases, with 24 bases left between them. Germline CDR1 DFQATT, CDR2 SNEGSKA (reference sequence). The CDR3 is CSAPDTTGTRQYGYTF. The CDR3, as DNA: TGCAGTGCTCCGGATACAACCGGGACAAGACAATATGGCTACACCTTC.

This clonotype has just a few counts. The chain uses TRBV29-1 and TRBJ2-5; a possible D gene is TRBD1 (5 bases). The V and J ends lost 4 bases and 2 bases respectively, with 17 bases between them. Per germline, CDR1 SQVTM and CDR2 ANQGSEA. The CDR3 spans 15 residues. The CDR3 loop is CSVVTPDSIQETQYF. CDR3 sequence (DNA): TGCAGCGTTGTCACCCCAGACAGCATACAAGAGACCCAGTACTTC.

This clonotype showed up just a few times. The chain carries TRBV5-1 and TRBJ1-2, with no clear D. V gave up 0 bases and J gave up 6 bases, with 6 bases separating them. This CDR3 region has 12 residues. Germline CDR1 and CDR2: SGHRS and YFSETQ. The CDR3 DNA reads as TGCGCCAGCAGCTTGGAGTGGGATGGCTACACCTTC. Translated, it gives CASSLEWDGYTF.

The J gene is TRBJ2-2, the V gene TRBV27; D ambiguous. Between the trimmed V and J ends, which lost 8 bases and 1 base, there was a span of 8 bases. CDR1 and CDR2 from the germline V gene are MNHEY and SMNVEV (reference sequence). The length of the CDR3 is 13 residues. This CDR3 reads CASSWLNTGELFF. Written as DNA, the CDR3 is TGTGCCAGCTCCTGGCTGAACACCGGGGAGCTGTTTTTT.

This clonotype was detected only a few times. V gene TRBV29-1 combines with J gene TRBJ1-4, with D possibly TRBD1 on 5 matching bases. CDR1 and CDR2 (germline): SQVTM, ANQGSEA. V was shortened by 0 bases and J by 10 bases, with 15 bases between the two germline ends. The CDR3 contains 14 residues. The CDR3 sequence: CSVEDYVGGSKLFF. Written as DNA, the CDR3 is TGCAGCGTTGAAGATTACGTGGGGGGGTCAAAACTGTTTTTT.

This clonotype showed up many times. The chain uses TRBV29-1 and TRBJ2-3, with D possibly TRBD2 on 6 matching bases. The CDR3 has 13 amino acids. Germline CDR1 and CDR2: SQVTM and ANQGSEA. Trimming pared 4 bases from V and 3 bases from J, leaving 11 bases between. CDR3: CSVAAGSTDTQYF. The CDR3 DNA follows: TGCAGCGTTGCGGCGGGGAGTACAGATACGCAGTATTTT.

This clonotype has just a few counts. The CDR3 is CASRPTGSSNQPQHF. CDR3 in DNA: TGTGCCAGCAGGCCAACAGGGTCAAGCAATCAGCCCCAGCATTTT. The gene calls are TRBV6-6 and TRBJ1-5; D may be TRBD1 (6 bases). From germline, CDR1 is MNHNY and CDR2 SVGAGI (reference sequence). This CDR3 comprises 15 residues. V lost 6 bases, J lost 1 base, and 13 bases lay in between.

This clonotype was counted only a few times. This rearrangement joins TRBV25-1 to TRBJ2-1; 8 bases map to TRBD2. This CDR3 region has 15 residues. Per germline, CDR1 MGHDK and CDR2 SYGVNS. With 9 bases clipped from V and 1 base from J, the junction kept 8 bases outside the gene matches. CDR3 sequence reads: CASLGREVSYNEQFF. For the CDR3, the DNA is TGTGCCAGTTTAGGGCGGGAGGTTTCCTACAATGAGCAGTTCTTC. Filled out from reference TRBV25-1 and TRBJ2-1, the complete variable domain reads EADIYQTPRYLVIGTGKKITLECSQTMGHDKMYWYQQDPGMELHLIHYSYGVNSTEKGDLSSESTVSRIRTEHFPLTLESARPSHTSQYLCASLGREVSYNEQFFGPGTRLTVL.

The chain combines TRBV5-6 with TRBJ1-6; weak D call: TRBD1 (5 bases). Germline lookup yields CDR1 SGHDT and CDR2 YYEEEE. The germline V and J ends were trimmed by 4 bases and 10 bases, with 9 bases remaining between them. This CDR3 has 12 amino acids. DNA for the CDR3: TGTGCCAGCAGCCGTGAGGGGTCACCCCTCCACTTT. Translated: CASSREGSPLHF.

The chain has TRBV7-3 and TRBJ1-6; D is possibly TRBD1 (5 bases). Germline loops: CDR1 SGHTA, CDR2 FQGTGA. V was clipped by 1 base and J by 7 bases, with 11 bases between them. The CDR3 extends over 15 amino acids. The CDR3 loop reads CASSLMAGFNSPLHF. CDR3 nucleotide sequence: TGTGCCAGCAGCTTAATGGCAGGGTTCAATTCACCCCTCCACTTT.

This clonotype was recorded at least ten times. The chain employs TRBV7-9 and TRBJ2-1, with no clear D. With 5 bases removed from V and 6 bases from J, the gap between germline ends came to 5 bases. The CDR3 has 11 amino acids. The germline V gene encodes CDR1 SEHNR and CDR2 FQNEAQ (reference sequence). CDR3 amino acids: CASSRINEQFF. CDR3 nucleotide sequence: TGTGCCAGCAGCCGCATCAATGAGCAGTTCTTC. Full variable domain (rest looked up from reference TRBV7-9 and TRBJ2-1): DTGVSQNPRHKITKRGQNVTFRCDPISEHNRLYWYRQTLGQGPEFLTYFQNEAQLEKSRLLSDRFSAERPKGSFSTLEIQRTEQGDSAMYLCASSRINEQFFGPGTRLTVL.

This clonotype was counted only a few times. The chain employs TRBV7-2 and TRBJ1-5; no firm D call. Germline CDR1 SGHTA, CDR2 FQGNSA. This CDR3 spans 16 amino acids. V dropped 3 bases and J dropped 4 bases, with 16 bases sitting between them. DNA of the CDR3: TGTGCCAGCAGCTTGGACGGATCGACCCTTAATCAGCCCCAGCATTTT. It codes for CASSLDGSTLNQPQHF.

This clonotype was recorded at least ten times. The chain is built from TRBV5-4 and TRBJ2-1, with a possible D match to TRBD2 (5 bases). Germline V CDR1 and CDR2: SGHNT, YYREEE (reference sequence). The V end lost 4 bases, the J end lost 2 bases, and 19 bases lay between the germline ends. The CDR3 is made up of 17 amino acids. This CDR3 reads CASSPAGRALTYNEQFF. The CDR3 nucleotides are TGTGCCAGCAGCCCCGCGGGTCGGGCACTGACCTACAATGAGCAGTTCTTC.

The chain employs TRBV12-3 or TRBV12-4 and TRBJ2-7, with 9 nucleotides matching TRBD1. CDR3 size: 15 residues. Unmatched junction bases numbered 6, after V lost 1 base and J lost 5 bases. The CDR3 spells CASSLVGTGWNEQYF. Written as DNA, the CDR3 is TGTGCCAGCAGTTTAGTTGGGACAGGGTGGAACGAGCAGTACTTC.

In its sample, this clonotype was seen many times. This rearrangement joins TRBV7-2 to TRBJ1-1; 8 nucleotides align to TRBD1. This CDR3 is 12 amino acids long. The V segment lost 5 bases and the J segment 6 bases; nucleotides outside the gene matches: 2. The germline gives CDR1 SGHTA, CDR2 FQGNSA. CDR3 in DNA: TGTGCCAGCAGCCGGGACAGGTCTGAAGCTTTCTTT. Amino acids: CASSRDRSEAFF. The entire variable domain, with the rest obtained from reference TRBV7-2 and TRBJ1-1, is as follows: GAGVSQSPSNKVTEKGKDVELRCDPISGHTALYWYRQSLGQGLEFLIYFQGNSAPDKSGLPSDRFSAERTGGSVSTLTIQRTQQEDSAVYLCASSRDRSEAFFGQGTRLTVV.

This clonotype was seen repeatedly, ten times or more. The chain has TRBV12-3 or TRBV12-4 and TRBJ1-5; the match to TRBD1 covers 8 bases. Germline trimming cut 5 bases from V and 2 bases from J; bases unmatched to any gene: 2. There are 14 residues in the CDR3. The CDR3 sequence: CASSQGQGNQPQHF. The DNA of the CDR3 is TGTGCCAGCAGTCAGGGACAGGGCAATCAGCCCCAGCATTTT.

The rearrangement joins TRBV27 to TRBJ2-1, with TRBD1 matching 12 bases. The trim removed 6 bases at V and 7 bases at J, leaving 10 bases unmatched. This CDR3 comprises 16 residues. Germline V gene lookup returns CDR1 MNHEY and CDR2 SMNVEV (reference sequence). The CDR3 reads CASSQRGGQGANEQFF. For the CDR3, the DNA is TGTGCCAGCAGCCAACGTGGGGGACAGGGGGCGAATGAGCAGTTCTTC.

This clonotype was seen more than once but under ten times. V usage is TRBV5-6 and J usage is TRBJ2-7; 9 bases align to TRBD1. CDR3 length: 16 residues. Trimming cost V 7 bases and J 2 bases; bases outside gene matches: 13. The germline gives CDR1 SGHDT, CDR2 YYEEEE. DNA for the CDR3: TGTGCCAGCGGAAGCTTAGGGGACAGGGATACCTACGAGCAGTACTTC. Amino acids: CASGSLGDRDTYEQYF.

The chain combines TRBV4-1 with TRBJ2-3; D is undetermined. The V gene's germline CDR1 is MGHRA and CDR2 YSYEKL. The CDR3 length is 16 residues. V was clipped by 2 bases and J by 4 bases, with 16 bases between them. In nucleotides, the CDR3 is TGCGCCAGCAGCCAAATCGGAGACCCACCCTCAGATACGCAGTATTTT. This gives the protein CASSQIGDPPSDTQYF.

The chain couples TRBV7-2 to TRBJ1-4; D is unresolved. This CDR3 is built from 15 residues. V lost 0 bases to trimming and J lost 5 bases, with 10 bases between them. The germline gives CDR1 SGHTA, CDR2 FQGNSA. The CDR3 loop is CASSLAPTVNEKLFF. The CDR3 DNA reads as TGTGCCAGCAGCTTAGCCCCGACTGTAAATGAAAAACTGTTTTTT.

This clonotype was seen many times. The chain joins TRBV11-3 to TRBJ2-2; no definite D call. The CDR3 has 12 amino acids. Germline CDR1 is SGHNT and CDR2 is YENEEA. V shed 3 bases and J shed 2 bases, with 1 base lying between them. The CDR3, as DNA: TGTGCCAGCAGCTTCAACACCGGGGAGCTGTTTTTT. Its protein product is CASSFNTGELFF.

This clonotype was observed at least ten times. The chain couples TRBV11-3 to TRBJ2-2; 9 bases match TRBD2. The length of the CDR3 is 14 residues. The V segment lost 3 bases and the J segment 6 bases; nucleotides outside the gene matches: 2. The germline V gene encodes CDR1 SGHNT and CDR2 YENEEA. The CDR3 DNA reads TGTGCCAGCAGCTTGCTAGCGGGGTCCGGGGAGCTGTTTTTT. Its translation: CASSLLAGSGELFF.